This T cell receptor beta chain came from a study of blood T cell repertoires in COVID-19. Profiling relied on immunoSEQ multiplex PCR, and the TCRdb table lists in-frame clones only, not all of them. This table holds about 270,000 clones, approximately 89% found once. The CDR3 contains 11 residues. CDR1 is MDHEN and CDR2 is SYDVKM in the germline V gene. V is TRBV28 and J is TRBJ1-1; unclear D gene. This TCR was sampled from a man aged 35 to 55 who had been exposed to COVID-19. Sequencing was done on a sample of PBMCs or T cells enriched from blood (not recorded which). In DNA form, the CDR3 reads TGTGCTGCCCAGGAAAACACTGAAGCTTTCTTT. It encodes CAAQENTEAFF.